A single sample is the source of the 17 T cell receptor beta chains below, sequenced in a study of blood T cell repertoires in COVID-19. Method: immunoSEQ multiplex PCR; TCRdb's copy keeps in-frame clones and lacks some. The sample lists 250,000 to 300,000 clones, 86% occurring once. Sequenced material: peripheral blood. These receptors were taken from a woman aged 70 to 79 with COVID-19, enrolled during active disease.

The V and J genes are TRBV12-5 and TRBJ2-7; TRBD1 agrees at 9 bases. The CDR3 contains 15 residues. Trimming took 0 bases from V and 4 from J; bases not matched to a gene: 4. Germline V CDR1 and CDR2: LGHNT, FRNRAP. CDR3 loop: CASGLVVGQGYEQYF. DNA for the CDR3: TGTGCTAGTGGTTTGGTAGTGGGACAGGGATACGAGCAGTACTTC.

This clone was detected a few times. V usage is TRBV7-3 and J usage is TRBJ1-1; perhaps TRBD1 as D (5 bases). The CDR3 is 14 residues long. Germline CDR1 SGHTA, CDR2 FQGTGA. V lost 5 bases, J lost 5 bases, and 15 bases lay in between. The chain's CDR3 is CASSVTGGRTEAFF. For the CDR3, the DNA is TGTGCCAGCAGCGTTACAGGCGGTAGGACTGAAGCTTTCTTT.

The genes are TRBV19 and TRBJ1-5; D might be TRBD1 (5 bases). V dropped 11 bases and J dropped 2 bases, with 13 bases sitting between them. Germline assignment: CDR1 LNHDA and CDR2 SQIVND (reference sequence). The CDR3 has 13 amino acids. The CDR3 DNA reads as TGTGCCGCTGCGCGGGACCGCAATCAGCCCCAGCATTTT. This codes for CAAARDRNQPQHF.

The chain employs TRBV3-1 (or the pseudogene TRBV3-2) and TRBJ2-1, with 11 positions matching TRBD2. CDR1 is LGHDT and CDR2 is YNNKEL in the germline V gene (reference sequence). V shed 6 bases, J shed 9 bases, and the junction held 10 bases outside the gene matches. The CDR3 totals 15 residues. The CDR3 DNA follows: TGTGCCAGCAGTCAAATAGCGGGGGGGCATCTTGAGCAGTTCTTC. Its protein is CASSQIAGGHLEQFF.

The chain recombines TRBV28 with TRBJ2-7; D possibly corresponds to TRBD1 (6 bases). This CDR3 is built from 16 residues. Germline values: CDR1 MDHEN, CDR2 SYDVKM. Trimming left V 1 base short and J 2 bases short, with 15 bases between. The CDR3 region is CASSLYLLDSAYEQYF. In DNA form, the CDR3 reads TGTGCCAGCAGTTTATATCTGTTGGACAGTGCCTACGAGCAGTACTTC.

The gene calls are TRBV30 and TRBJ1-1; maybe TRBD1 (6 bases). CDR1 and CDR2 from the germline V gene are GTSNPN and SVGIG (reference sequence). The V end was cut by 7 bases, the J end by 4 bases, with 16 bases between. The CDR3 consists of 13 residues. The CDR3 DNA reads as TGTGCCTTGACAGGTCAGACGGGCACTGAAGCTTTCTTT. Translated: CALTGQTGTEAFF. The full variable domain, in which reference TRBV30 and TRBJ1-1 provide the parts outside the CDR3, is SQTIHQWPATLVQPVGSPLSLECTVEGTSNPNLYWYRQAAGRGLQLLFYSVGIGQISSEVPQNLSASRPQDRQFILSSKKLLLSDSGFYLCALTGQTGTEAFFGQGTRLTVV.

The chain recombines TRBV7-2 with TRBJ2-7; 10 nucleotides align to TRBD2. V shed 2 bases and J 0 bases; nucleotides not matched to a gene: 10. This CDR3 is built from 18 residues. Looked up from germline, CDR1 is SGHTA and CDR2 is FQGNSA. CDR3 protein: CASSLFRTSGISSYEQYF. The CDR3 DNA reads TGTGCCAGCAGCTTATTCAGGACTAGCGGTATAAGCTCCTACGAGCAGTACTTC.

The V gene is TRBV7-3, the J gene TRBJ2-7, with 8 bases identical to TRBD1. This CDR3 has 14 residues. The germline gives CDR1 SGHTA, CDR2 FQGTGA. V was pared by 5 bases and J by 2 bases, with 5 bases of the junction left unmatched. CDR3 DNA sequence: TGTGCCAGCAGCCGTGACAGGGGCCCCTACGAGCAGTACTTC. Protein product: CASSRDRGPYEQYF.

There are many counts of this clone. The V and J genes are TRBV3-1 (or the pseudogene TRBV3-2) and TRBJ1-6; maybe TRBD1 (6 bases). The CDR3 spans 15 residues. Germline V gives CDR1 LGHDT, CDR2 YNNKEL (reference sequence). The V gene lost 4 bases and the J gene lost 7 bases, with 14 bases spanning the gap. The DNA of the CDR3 is TGTGCCAGCAGCCTCCGACAGGTTGGGAATTCACCCCTCCACTTT. The encoded protein is CASSLRQVGNSPLHF.

J is TRBJ1-6 and V is TRBV7-3, with a weak D call TRBD1 (6 bases). Trimming stripped 5 bases from V and 7 bases from J, with 9 bases between. The CDR3 sequence is 13 residues long. Germline lookup yields CDR1 SGHTA and CDR2 FQGTGA. For the CDR3, the DNA is TGTGCCAGCAGCGCTGACAGGAATTCACCCCTCCACTTT. Its protein product is CASSADRNSPLHF. The full variable domain, completed using reference TRBV7-3 and TRBJ1-6, is GAGVSQTPSNKVTEKGKYVELRCDPISGHTALYWYRQSLGQGPEFLIYFQGTGAADDSGLPNDRFFAVRPEGSVSTLKIQRTERGDSAVYLCASSADRNSPLHFGNGTRLTVT.

This clone has only a few counts. J is TRBJ2-5 and V is TRBV19; TRBD2 is a possible D gene (5 bases). There are 15 residues in the CDR3. The germline CDR1 and CDR2 sequences are LNHDA and SQIVND (reference sequence). V lost 2 bases to trimming and J lost 3 bases, with 13 bases between them. The CDR3 region is CASSIRGAGEETQYF. In DNA, the CDR3 is TGTGCCAGTAGTATACGAGGAGCCGGGGAAGAGACCCAGTACTTC.

The J gene is TRBJ2-7, the V gene TRBV7-2, with unresolved D. Germline V CDR1 and CDR2: SGHTA, FQGNSA. V was pared by 5 bases and J by 6 bases, with 14 bases between. CDR3 length: 13 amino acids. DNA of the CDR3: TGTGCCAGCAGCCCCCAGGTGCTTTCCGAGCAGTACTTC. It translates to CASSPQVLSEQYF.

The chain carries TRBV10-2 and TRBJ2-1, with D perhaps matching TRBD2 (7 bases). From germline, CDR1 is WSHSY and CDR2 SAAADI. The CDR3 spans 15 residues. Deletions cut 1 base from V and 5 bases from J, with 12 bases between. CDR3 nucleotides: TGCGCCAGCAGTGAGTACGGGGGGCGAGACAATGAGCAGTTCTTC. Translation: CASSEYGGRDNEQFF.

The chain couples TRBV24-1 to TRBJ1-2, with 8 bases fitting TRBD1. The CDR3 totals 13 residues. J was trimmed by 7 bases and V by 3 bases; bases with no gene match: 3. In germline, CDR1 is KGHDR, CDR2 SFDVKD. The CDR3 sequence: CATSDQGAGGYTF. The CDR3 DNA follows: TGTGCCACCAGTGATCAGGGGGCCGGTGGCTACACCTTC.

In this sample, this clone turned up many times. The rearrangement joins TRBV6-5 to TRBJ2-2; tentatively, D is TRBD1 (6 bases). The germline V and J ends were trimmed by 2 bases and 6 bases, with 7 bases remaining between them. This CDR3 has 13 residues. Germline V CDR1 and CDR2: MNHEY, SVGAGI. The DNA for the CDR3 is TGTGCCAGCAGTTACAAGGGGGCCGGGGAGCTGTTTTTT. The encoded protein is CASSYKGAGELFF.

The chain has TRBV7-9 and TRBJ1-5; D gene unclear. V lost 5 bases and J lost 6, with 20 bases in between. Germline V CDR1 and CDR2: SEHNR, FQNEAQ (reference sequence). CDR3 length: 16 residues. CDR3 sequence (DNA): TGTGCCAGCAGCCACTCTTCGGAACCATCTAGTCAGCCCCAGCATTTT. Translation: CASSHSSEPSSQPQHF. Drawing the rest from reference TRBV7-9 and TRBJ1-5, the complete variable domain is DTGVSQNPRHKITKRGQNVTFRCDPISEHNRLYWYRQTLGQGPEFLTYFQNEAQLEKSRLLSDRFSAERPKGSFSTLEIQRTEQGDSAMYLCASSHSSEPSSQPQHFGDGTRLSIL.

This chain uses TRBV28 with TRBJ2-5; unclear D gene. V lost 2 bases and J lost 5, with 9 bases in between. The CDR3 has 13 amino acids. Per germline, CDR1 MDHEN and CDR2 SYDVKM. The DNA of the CDR3 is TGTGCCAGCAGTTTAAACTCCCTGGAGACCCAGTACTTC. It encodes CASSLNSLETQYF.